This TCR beta chain was sequenced for a study of brain metastases from non-small cell lung cancer. Only in-frame clones appear in the TCRdb table, and some are missing; sequencing was by immunoSEQ multiplex PCR. The sample includes approximately 1,600 clones, roughly 80% of them seen just once. Comments on this clone: Its specificity is not known.

General study findings and limits: Compared with primary tumors, brain metastases showed less T-cell infiltration. Paired brain metastases and primary tumors largely shared TCR repertoires.

The CDR3 runs to 15 residues. Germline assignment: CDR1 SGHRS and CDR2 YFSETQ. Trimming removed 4 bases from V and 0 bases from J; junction bases left unmatched: 4. V usage is TRBV5-1 and J usage is TRBJ1-5; 7 positions agree with TRBD1. The sequenced sample consisted of primary lung tumor tissue. This TCR was sampled from a donor over 35 with non-small cell lung cancer. CDR3 DNA sequence: TGCGCCAGCAGCCTCGGGACAGCTAGCAATCAGCCCCAGCATTTT. Its translation is CASSLGTASNQPQHF.